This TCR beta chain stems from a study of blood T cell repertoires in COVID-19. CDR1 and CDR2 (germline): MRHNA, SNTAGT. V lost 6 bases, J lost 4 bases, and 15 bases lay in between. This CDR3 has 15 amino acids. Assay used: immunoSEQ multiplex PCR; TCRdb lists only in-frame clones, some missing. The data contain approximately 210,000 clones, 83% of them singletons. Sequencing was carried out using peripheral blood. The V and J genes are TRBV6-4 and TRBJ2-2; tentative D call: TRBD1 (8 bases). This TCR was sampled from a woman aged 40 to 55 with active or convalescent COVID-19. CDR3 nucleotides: TGTGCCAGCAGAGATACAGGGGGGGGCACCGGGGAGCTGTTTTTT. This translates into CASRDTGGGTGELFF.